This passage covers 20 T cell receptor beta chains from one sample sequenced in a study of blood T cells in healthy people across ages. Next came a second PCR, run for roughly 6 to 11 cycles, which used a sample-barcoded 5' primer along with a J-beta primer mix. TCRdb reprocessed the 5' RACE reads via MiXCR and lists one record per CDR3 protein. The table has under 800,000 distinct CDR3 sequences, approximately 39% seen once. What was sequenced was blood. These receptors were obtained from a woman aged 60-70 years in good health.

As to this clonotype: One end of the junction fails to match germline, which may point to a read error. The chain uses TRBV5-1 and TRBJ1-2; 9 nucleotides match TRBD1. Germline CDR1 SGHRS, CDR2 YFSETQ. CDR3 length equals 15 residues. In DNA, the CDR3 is TGCGCCAGCAGCTCTGATCCGGGACAGGGCTATGGCTGCACCTTC. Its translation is CASSSDPGQGYGCTF.

In DNA form, the CDR3 reads TGTGCCAGCTCACCTCTCGACAGGTTCTACTATGAGCAGTACTTC. This codes for CASSPLDRFYYEQYF. V is TRBV18 and J is TRBJ2-7, with D perhaps matching TRBD1 (6 bases). Trimming shortened V by 3 bases and J by 7 bases, and 19 bases separated the two germline ends. Germline V CDR1 and CDR2: KGHSH, LQKENI. The CDR3 runs to 15 residues.

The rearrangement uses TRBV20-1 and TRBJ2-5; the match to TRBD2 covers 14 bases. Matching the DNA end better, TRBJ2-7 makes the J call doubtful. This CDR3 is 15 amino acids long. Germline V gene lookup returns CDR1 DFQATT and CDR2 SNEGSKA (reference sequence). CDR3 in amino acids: CSAREGLAGANEQYF. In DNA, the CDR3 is TGCAGTGCTAGAGAGGGACTAGCGGGAGCCAACGAGCAGTACTTC.

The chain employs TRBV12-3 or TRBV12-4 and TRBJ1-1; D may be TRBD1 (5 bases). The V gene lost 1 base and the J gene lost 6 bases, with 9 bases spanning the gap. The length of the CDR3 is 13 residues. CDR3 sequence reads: CASSLGDAAEAFF. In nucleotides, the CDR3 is TGTGCCAGCAGTTTAGGGGACGCCGCTGAAGCTTTCTTT.

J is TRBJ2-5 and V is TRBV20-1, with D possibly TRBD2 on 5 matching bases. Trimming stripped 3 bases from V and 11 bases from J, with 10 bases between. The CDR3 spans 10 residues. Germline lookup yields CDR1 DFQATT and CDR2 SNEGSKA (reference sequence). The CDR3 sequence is CSARRDEQYF. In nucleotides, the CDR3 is TGCAGTGCTAGGAGGGATGAGCAGTACTTC.

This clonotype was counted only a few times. Here the CDR3 DNA reads TGTGCCAGCAGCCAAGGGGCGAGTAAAGGTGAGCAGTACTTC. It is translated as CASSQGASKGEQYF. The V call is TRBV3-1, the J call TRBJ2-7; D unclear. Germline CDR1 LGHDT, CDR2 YNNKEL (reference sequence). This CDR3 spans 14 amino acids. Between the trimmed V and J ends, which lost 1 base and 7 bases, there was a span of 14 bases.

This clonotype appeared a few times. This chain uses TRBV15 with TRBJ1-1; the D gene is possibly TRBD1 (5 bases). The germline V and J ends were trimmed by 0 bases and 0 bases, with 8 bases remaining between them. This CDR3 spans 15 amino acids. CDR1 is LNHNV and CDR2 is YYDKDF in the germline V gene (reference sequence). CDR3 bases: TGTGCCACCAGCAGAGAGGGGGTCATGAACACTGAAGCTTTCTTT. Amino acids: CATSREGVMNTEAFF.

CDR3 in DNA: TGCAGTGCTAGAGATGGCTCTAGGGGTTTGAATGAGCAGTTCTTC. Its protein product is CSARDGSRGLNEQFF. V and J are TRBV20-1 and TRBJ2-1, with a possible D match to TRBD1 (5 bases). This CDR3 region has 15 residues. Trimming left V 0 bases short and J 7 bases short, with 16 bases between. The germline V gene has CDR1 DFQATT and CDR2 SNEGSKA (reference sequence).

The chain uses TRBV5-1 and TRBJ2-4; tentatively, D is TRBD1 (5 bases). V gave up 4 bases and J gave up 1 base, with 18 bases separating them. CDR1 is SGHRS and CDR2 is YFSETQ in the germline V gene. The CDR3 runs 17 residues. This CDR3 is CASSATQGERAKNIQYF. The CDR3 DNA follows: TGCGCCAGCAGCGCGACCCAGGGCGAACGCGCCAAAAACATTCAGTACTTC.

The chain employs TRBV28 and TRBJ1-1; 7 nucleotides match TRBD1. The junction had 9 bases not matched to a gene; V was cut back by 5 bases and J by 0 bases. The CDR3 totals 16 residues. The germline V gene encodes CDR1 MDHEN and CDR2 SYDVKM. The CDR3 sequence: CASSHGTADLNTEAFF. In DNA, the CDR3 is TGTGCCAGCAGTCACGGGACAGCCGATTTGAACACTGAAGCTTTCTTT.

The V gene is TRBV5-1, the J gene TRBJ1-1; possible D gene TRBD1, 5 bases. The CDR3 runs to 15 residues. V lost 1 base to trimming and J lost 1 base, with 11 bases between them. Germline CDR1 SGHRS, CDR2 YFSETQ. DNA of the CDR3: TGCGCCAGCAGCTTGCGGGGACGGGAGAACACTGAAGCTTTCTTT. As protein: CASSLRGRENTEAFF.

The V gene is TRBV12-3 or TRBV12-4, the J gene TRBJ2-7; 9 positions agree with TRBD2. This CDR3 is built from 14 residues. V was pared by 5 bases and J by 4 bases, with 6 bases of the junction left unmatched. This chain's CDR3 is CASSSGREGYEQYF. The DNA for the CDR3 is TGTGCCAGCAGTAGTGGGCGGGAGGGTTACGAGCAGTACTTC.

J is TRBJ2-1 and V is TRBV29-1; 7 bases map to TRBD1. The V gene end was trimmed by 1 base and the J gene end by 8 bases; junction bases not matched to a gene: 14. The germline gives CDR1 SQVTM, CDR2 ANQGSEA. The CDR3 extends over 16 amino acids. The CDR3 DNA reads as TGCAGCGTTGAAGTTGCAGGGGGAATAATTAGGGATGAGCAGTTCTTC. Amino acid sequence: CSVEVAGGIIRDEQFF.

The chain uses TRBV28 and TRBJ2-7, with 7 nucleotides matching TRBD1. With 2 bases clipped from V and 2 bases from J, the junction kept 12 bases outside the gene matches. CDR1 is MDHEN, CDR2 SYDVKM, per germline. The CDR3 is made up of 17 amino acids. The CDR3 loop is CASSLNPGAGGTYEQYF. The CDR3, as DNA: TGTGCCAGCAGTTTAAATCCCGGGGCAGGGGGAACCTACGAGCAGTACTTC.

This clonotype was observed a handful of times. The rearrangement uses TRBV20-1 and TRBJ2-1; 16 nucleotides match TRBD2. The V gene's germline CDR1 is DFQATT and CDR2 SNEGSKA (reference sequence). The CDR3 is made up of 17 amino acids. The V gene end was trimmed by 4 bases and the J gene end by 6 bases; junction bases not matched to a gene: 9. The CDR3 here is CSATPGTSGRASNEQFF. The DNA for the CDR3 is TGCAGTGCTACACCCGGGACTAGCGGGAGGGCTTCCAATGAGCAGTTCTTC.

In DNA form, the CDR3 reads TGTGCCAGCAGCTTAATTCCCGACGGAATTTGGGAGAATGAGCAGTTCTTC. As protein: CASSLIPDGIWENEQFF. The chain is built from TRBV7-3 and TRBJ2-1; perhaps TRBD2 as D (5 bases). CDR3 length: 17 amino acids. Per the germline V gene, CDR1 is SGHTA and CDR2 is FQGTGA. Trimming removed 1 base at V and 7 bases at J, with 20 bases between.

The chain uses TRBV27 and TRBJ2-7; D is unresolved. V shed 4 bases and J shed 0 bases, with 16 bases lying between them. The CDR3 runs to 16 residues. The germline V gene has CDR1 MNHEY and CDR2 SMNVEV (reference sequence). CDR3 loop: CASSYQSGVSSYEQYF. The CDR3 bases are TGTGCCAGCAGTTACCAGAGTGGCGTATCCTCCTACGAGCAGTACTTC.

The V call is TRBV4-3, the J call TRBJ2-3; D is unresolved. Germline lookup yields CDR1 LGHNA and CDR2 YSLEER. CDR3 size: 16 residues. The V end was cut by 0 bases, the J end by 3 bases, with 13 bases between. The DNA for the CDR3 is TGCGCCAGCAGCCAAGATCGGTCGGTAGTTACAGATACGCAGTATTTT. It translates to CASSQDRSVVTDTQYF.

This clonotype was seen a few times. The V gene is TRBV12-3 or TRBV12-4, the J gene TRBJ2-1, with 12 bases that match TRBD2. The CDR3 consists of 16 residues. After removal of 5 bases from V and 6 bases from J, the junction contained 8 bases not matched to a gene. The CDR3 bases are TGTGCCAGCAGTCGAAGGACTAGCGGGATTACCAATGAGCAGTTCTTC. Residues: CASSRRTSGITNEQFF.

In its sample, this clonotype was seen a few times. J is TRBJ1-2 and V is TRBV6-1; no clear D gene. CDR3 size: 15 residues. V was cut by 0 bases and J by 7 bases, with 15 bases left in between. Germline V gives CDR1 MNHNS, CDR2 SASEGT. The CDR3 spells CASSEAHGFGSGYTF. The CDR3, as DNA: TGTGCCAGCAGTGAAGCCCACGGCTTCGGGAGTGGCTACACCTTC.